This T cell receptor beta chain was recovered during a study of T cell responses to AZD1222 COVID-19 vaccine. The germline gives CDR1 MNHEY, CDR2 SVGAGI. This CDR3 comprises 11 residues. V lost 6 bases to trimming and J lost 16 bases, with 13 bases between them. On this clone: Its antigen is not identified.

Study-wide results and limits: In a largely white British group with more females than males, clonal diversity was possibly underestimated. Only a handful of AZD1222 recipients, six or seven in all, had baseline seropositivity.

Assay used: immunoSEQ multiplex PCR; TCRdb lists only in-frame clones, some missing. The sample includes 130,000 to 150,000 clones, about 86% seen only once; the top ten take about 5.4%. The V and J genes are TRBV6-5 and TRBJ1-6; perhaps TRBD1 as D (5 bases). The TCR comes from an adult who received the AZD1222 COVID-19 vaccine. Sequenced material: peripheral blood, taken 28 days after the second AZD1222 dose. In DNA form, the CDR3 reads TGTGCCAGCAGGCAGGACACCCGACTCCACTTT. As protein: CASRQDTRLHF.